These T cell receptor beta chains were read from a single sample in a study of identical twins. TCRdb recomputed calls from the 5' RACE reads with MiXCR, one row per CDR3 protein. The sample records under 350,000 distinct CDR3 sequences, 7.5% to 9.5% being singletons. These same data were also listed under a study on yellow fever vaccine responses in identical twins.

What was sequenced was CD8+ T cells sorted from blood. Receptors were obtained from a woman aged 18-35 years in good health. CDR3s include the opening cysteine and the closing phenylalanine or tryptophan. A D gene is named only where the DNA matches it firmly. Expanded clones get a size class; other rows say once, few or many, or leave the size out.

d_gene	j_gene	abundance	len	v_gene	CDR3aa	CDR3nt
TRBD2	TRBJ2-5	many	16	TRBV12-3/TRBV12-4	CASSPVLAGGPETQYF	TGTGCCAGCAGTCCCGTATTAGCGGGAGGGCCCGAGACCCAGTACTTC
TRBD1	TRBJ2-7	many	12	TRBV20-1	CSARGQGGEQYF	TGCAGTGCTAGAGGACAGGGGGGTGAGCAGTACTTC
.	TRBJ1-1	.	13	TRBV15	CATSRLLHTEAFF	TGTGCCACCAGCAGATTATTGCACACTGAAGCTTTCTTT
.	TRBJ2-3	few	14	TRBV7-9	CASSSSGRIDTQYF	TGTGCCAGCAGTTCAAGCGGACGGATAGATACGCAGTATTTT
.	TRBJ2-7	.	15	TRBV10-3	CAISDVSDYSYEQYF	TGTGCCATCAGTGACGTTTCGGACTACTCCTACGAGCAGTACTTC
.	TRBJ1-5	.	14	TRBV12-3/TRBV12-4	CASRGGQGNQPQHF	TGTGCCAGCAGGGGTGGTCAGGGCAATCAGCCCCAGCATTTT
.	TRBJ1-6	many	15	TRBV7-2	CASSLGVQGGSPLHF	TGTGCCAGCAGCTTAGGGGTACAGGGAGGTTCACCCCTCCACTTT
.	TRBJ1-5	many	14	TRBV28	CASSWRSFNQPQHF	TGTGCCAGCAGTTGGCGGAGTTTCAATCAGCCCCAGCATTTT
.	TRBJ2-2	many	14	TRBV6-1	CASSDYRGTGELFF	TGTGCCAGCAGTGACTACCGGGGGACCGGGGAGCTGTTTTTT
.	TRBJ1-1	few	14	TRBV7-2	CASSQGLMNTEAFF	TGTGCCAGCAGCCAGGGACTTATGAACACTGAAGCTTTCTTT
.	TRBJ1-1	many	17	TRBV7-9	CASSLVPHDNLNTEAFF	TGTGCCAGCAGCTTAGTACCCCATGACAATTTGAACACTGAAGCTTTCTTT
TRBD1	TRBJ1-2	few	17	TRBV25-1	CASSMGAGRTGVYGYTF	TGTGCCAGCAGTATGGGAGCCGGCCGGACAGGAGTCTATGGCTACACCTTC
.	TRBJ2-1	.	14	TRBV7-2	CASSPNAGDNEQFF	TGTGCCAGCAGCCCCAATGCCGGGGACAATGAGCAGTTCTTC
.	TRBJ2-7	.	14	TRBV7-9	CASSLYPSNWGQYF	TGTGCCAGCAGCCTCTATCCGTCCAACTGGGGGCAGTACTTC
.	TRBJ2-2	few	14	TRBV6-1	CASTQGSNTGELFF	TGTGCCAGCACGCAGGGATCGAACACCGGGGAGCTGTTTTTT
.	TRBJ2-2	many	13	TRBV4-2	CASSQRGTGELFF	TGTGCCAGCAGCCAGAGGGGAACCGGGGAGCTGTTTTTT
TRBD1	TRBJ2-7	few	14	TRBV6-2/TRBV6-3	CASSWGQGHYEQYF	TGTGCCAGCAGTTGGGGACAGGGCCACTACGAGCAGTACTTC
.	TRBJ2-3	many	14	TRBV5-1	CASKEGFSTDTQYF	TGCGCCAGCAAGGAGGGGTTCAGCACAGATACGCAGTATTTT
TRBD1	TRBJ2-7	few	12	TRBV6-2/TRBV6-3	CASGQGSREQYF	TGTGCCAGCGGACAGGGTAGTCGGGAGCAGTACTTC
TRBD2	TRBJ2-5	few	15	TRBV7-2	CASSVWTSGSETQYF	TGTGCCAGCAGCGTATGGACTAGCGGGAGTGAGACCCAGTACTTC
TRBD1	TRBJ2-7	.	13	TRBV5-1	CASSCDRGWEQYF	TGCGCCAGCAGCTGTGACAGGGGGTGGGAGCAGTACTTC
TRBD2	TRBJ2-1	few	15	TRBV6-5	CASSYGTSGIDEQFF	TGTGCCAGCAGTTACGGGACTAGCGGTATCGATGAGCAGTTCTTC
.	TRBJ2-1	.	14	TRBV27	CASTADPTYNEQFF	TGTGCCAGCACGGCGGATCCTACCTACAATGAGCAGTTCTTC
.	TRBJ2-7	.	14	TRBV20-1	CSARRPSSSGEQYF	TGCAGTGCTAGAAGACCTAGCAGCTCCGGCGAGCAGTACTTC
.	TRBJ1-1	many	17	TRBV6-5	CASSYSSQGPGDTEAFF	TGTGCCAGCAGTTACTCGAGTCAGGGCCCGGGGGACACTGAAGCTTTCTTT
TRBD1	TRBJ2-1	.	19	TRBV19	CASTGKRYSGQGSYNEQFF	TGTGCCAGTACCGGGAAGAGATATTCGGGACAGGGGAGCTACAATGAGCAGTTCTTC
.	TRBJ2-4	.	14	TRBV27	CASSAREGKNIQYF	TGTGCCAGCAGTGCGCGTGAGGGAAAGAACATTCAGTACTTC
TRBD2	TRBJ2-7	.	15	TRBV20-1	CSARMLAGEAYEQYF	TGCAGTGCTAGGATGCTAGCGGGAGAGGCCTACGAGCAGTACTTC
.	TRBJ2-7	few	13	TRBV4-2	CASSLGWGDEQYF	TGTGCCAGCAGCCTCGGGTGGGGGGACGAGCAGTACTTC
.	TRBJ2-7	many	14	TRBV7-9	CASSTTGSSYEQYF	TGTGCCAGCAGCACCACAGGGAGCTCCTACGAGCAGTACTTC
.	TRBJ2-1	.	16	TRBV21-1	CASRATYPLSYNEQFF	TGTGCCAGCAGAGCAACCTACCCCCTCTCCTACAATGAGCAGTTCTTC
.	TRBJ2-5	.	15	TRBV12-3/TRBV12-4	CASSQLGRGQETQYF	TGTGCCAGCAGTCAACTCGGACGGGGTCAGGAGACCCAGTACTTC
.	TRBJ2-3	few	15	TRBV29-1	CSVEGVWGGTDTQYF	TGCAGCGTTGAAGGGGTCTGGGGAGGAACAGATACGCAGTATTTT
TRBD2	TRBJ2-5	many	14	TRBV12-3/TRBV12-4	CASSPPLAGETQYF	TGTGCCAGCAGTCCTCCTCTAGCGGGGGAGACCCAGTACTTC
TRBD1	TRBJ2-7	many	13	TRBV27	CASSFQGDYEQYF	TGTGCCAGCAGTTTCCAGGGGGACTACGAGCAGTACTTC
TRBD1	TRBJ2-1	many	19	TRBV29-1	CSVERGQGRSSNDYNEQFF	TGCAGCGTTGAAAGGGGACAGGGGCGAAGCTCCAACGACTACAATGAGCAGTTCTTC
TRBD2	TRBJ2-2	few	17	TRBV12-3/TRBV12-4	CASSPTSGGPNTGELFF	TGTGCCAGCAGCCCGACTAGCGGGGGGCCGAACACCGGGGAGCTGTTTTTT
.	TRBJ2-1	.	14	TRBV30	CAWSVPGTYNEQFF	TGTGCCTGGAGTGTACCGGGAACCTACAATGAGCAGTTCTTC
TRBD1	TRBJ1-2	once	13	TRBV5-4	CASSRTGAGGYTF	TGTGCCAGCAGCCGGACAGGGGCTGGTGGCTACACCTTC
.	TRBJ2-2	few	15	TRBV20-1	CSARDLTDNTGELFF	TGCAGTGCTAGAGATCTCACAGATAACACCGGGGAGCTGTTTTTT
.	TRBJ2-7	.	14	TRBV28	CASRLPGANYEQYF	TGTGCCAGCAGATTGCCCGGCGCAAACTACGAGCAGTACTTC
.	TRBJ2-7	few	13	TRBV30	CAWSGTIVGEQYF	TGTGCCTGGTCCGGGACCATTGTCGGGGAGCAGTACTTC
.	TRBJ2-3	many	15	TRBV9	CASSPHRSSTDTQYF	TGTGCCAGCAGCCCCCATCGGTCTAGCACAGATACGCAGTATTTT
.	TRBJ2-7	many	13	TRBV12-3/TRBV12-4	CASSPLDVGEQYF	TGTGCCAGCAGCCCACTAGACGTTGGCGAGCAGTACTTC
TRBD2	TRBJ2-1	many	17	TRBV11-2	CASSFTSGKSSYNEQFF	TGTGCCAGCAGCTTTACTAGCGGGAAGAGCTCCTACAATGAGCAGTTCTTC
.	TRBJ2-3	many	13	TRBV7-9	CASSSGYEDTQYF	TGTGCCAGCAGCTCGGGGTACGAGGATACGCAGTATTTT
TRBD2	TRBJ2-1	many	15	TRBV12-3/TRBV12-4	CASRPGTSSYNEQFF	TGTGCCAGCAGACCCGGGACTAGCAGTTACAATGAGCAGTTCTTC
.	TRBJ2-1	.	15	TRBV20-1	CSAIMRSQGYNEQFF	TGCAGTGCTATTATGAGAAGTCAAGGCTACAATGAGCAGTTCTTC
.	TRBJ2-1	many	19	TRBV15	CATDDEYESTLVPYNEQFF	TGTGCCACCGACGACGAATACGAGTCTACCCTAGTTCCCTACAATGAGCAGTTCTTC
.	TRBJ2-1	.	17	TRBV15	CATSRPRAASEYNEQFF	TGTGCCACCAGCAGACCTCGGGCCGCTAGCGAGTACAATGAGCAGTTCTTC
TRBD2	TRBJ2-3	many	19	TRBV11-2	CASSSSPPGLAGDTDTQYF	TGTGCCAGCAGCTCTAGTCCTCCGGGACTAGCGGGGGACACAGATACGCAGTATTTT
.	TRBJ2-3	many	15	TRBV20-1	CSARDPDMGTDTQYF	TGCAGTGCTAGAGATCCAGACATGGGCACAGATACGCAGTATTTT
.	TRBJ1-1	many	15	TRBV7-9	CASSLAFGYYTEAFF	TGTGCCAGCAGCTTAGCTTTTGGGTACTACACTGAAGCTTTCTTT
.	TRBJ2-2	few	10	TRBV30	CAWSAGELFF	TGTGCCTGGTCGGCCGGGGAGCTGTTTTTT
TRBD2	TRBJ2-3	many	15	TRBV10-3	CAILKTSEVTDTQYF	TGTGCCATCCTAAAAACTAGCGAGGTCACAGATACGCAGTATTTT
TRBD1	TRBJ2-7	.	15	TRBV27	CASSSPGTGGYEQYF	TGTGCCAGCAGCTCTCCCGGGACAGGGGGCTACGAGCAGTACTTC
.	TRBJ2-2	.	17	TRBV7-3	CASSLTPRLANTGELFF	TGTGCCAGCAGCTTAACACCGCGACTGGCGAACACCGGGGAGCTGTTTTTT
.	TRBJ2-1	many	17	TRBV3-1	CASSQVQRVSSYNEQFF	TGTGCCAGCAGCCAAGTTCAGCGGGTGAGCTCCTACAATGAGCAGTTCTTC
.	TRBJ1-5	.	15	TRBV9	CASSETGYSNQPQHF	TGTGCCAGCAGCGAGACAGGATATAGCAATCAGCCCCAGCATTTT